A selection of T cell receptor beta chains follows, all from one sample in a study of beta chain features in type 1 diabetes. Sequenced by immunoSEQ multiplex PCR; TCRdb stores in-frame clones only, minus some. The sample comprises under 450,000 clones, more than 11% of which are singletons, and under 0.04% rests with the top ten. The sequenced material came from naive CD4+ T cells from blood. These receptors came from a man under 40 in good health. The CDR3 runs from the conserved cysteine through the conserved F or W. The D gene is left open where the match is weak. Part of the rows lack a size; the others show once, few, many or a class for expanded clones.

D: NA
size: once
V: TRBV15
J: TRBJ2-3
CDR3: CATSRRAEDTQYF
DNA: TGTGCCACCAGCAGAAGGGCGGAGGATACGCAGTATTTT

D: NA
size: few
V: TRBV18
J: TRBJ1-5
CDR3: CASSILGDSNQPQHF
DNA: TGTGCCAGCTCGATTTTAGGGGATAGCAATCAGCCCCAGCATTTT

D: NA
size: few
V: TRBV4-3
J: TRBJ2-1
CDR3: CASSQGQYGEQFF
DNA: TGCGCCAGCAGCCAAGGCCAATATGGTGAGCAGTTCTTC

D: NA
size: NA
V: TRBV7-2
J: TRBJ1-6
CDR3: CASSFLDSYNSPLHF
DNA: TGTGCCAGCAGCTTTTTGGATTCCTATAATTCACCCCTCCACTTT

D: NA
size: NA
V: TRBV7-2
J: TRBJ2-2
CDR3: CASSLVAANTGELFF
DNA: TGTGCCAGCAGCTTAGTAGCGGCGAACACCGGGGAGCTGTTTTTT

D: NA
size: once
V: TRBV5-4
J: TRBJ2-1
CDR3: CASSLAFQTGDNEQFF
DNA: TGTGCCAGCAGCTTGGCGTTTCAAACGGGGGACAATGAGCAGTTCTTC

D: NA
size: NA
V: TRBV19
J: TRBJ2-5
CDR3: CASSPQKGGLPQYF
DNA: TGTGCCAGTAGTCCCCAGAAGGGGGGTCTACCCCAGTACTTC

D: TRBD1
size: few
V: TRBV29-1
J: TRBJ1-1
CDR3: CSVRQGAGGTEAFF
DNA: TGCAGCGTCCGACAGGGAGCAGGAGGCACTGAAGCTTTCTTT

D: NA
size: few
V: TRBV7-2
J: TRBJ1-2
CDR3: CASSTRQETYGYTF
DNA: TGTGCCAGCAGCACGAGACAGGAAACCTATGGCTACACCTTC

D: NA
size: few
V: TRBV14
J: TRBJ1-5
CDR3: CASSREGIDSNQPQHF
DNA: TGTGCCAGCAGCCGAGAGGGGATAGATAGCAATCAGCCCCAGCATTTT

D: NA
size: NA
V: TRBV11-2
J: TRBJ1-2
CDR3: CASSLAINYGYTF
DNA: TGTGCCAGCAGCTTAGCAATTAACTATGGCTACACCTTC

D: NA
size: NA
V: TRBV25-1
J: TRBJ1-4
CDR3: CASSALNEKLFF
DNA: TGTGCCAGCAGTGCCCTTAATGAAAAACTGTTTTTT

D: NA
size: NA
V: TRBV19
J: TRBJ1-5
CDR3: CASSYDLMGQPQHF
DNA: TGTGCCAGTAGTTACGACCTGATGGGTCAGCCCCAGCATTTT

D: TRBD1
size: few
V: TRBV2
J: TRBJ1-2
CDR3: CASSEDGTGSNYGYTF
DNA: TGTGCCAGCAGTGAAGATGGGACAGGATCAAACTATGGCTACACCTTC

D: NA
size: NA
V: TRBV30
J: TRBJ1-2
CDR3: CAWSVLAGPGYTF
DNA: TGTGCCTGGAGTGTACTGGCGGGACCGGGCTACACCTTC

D: NA
size: few
V: TRBV7-9
J: TRBJ2-1
CDR3: CASSLPGLTNEQFF
DNA: TGTGCCAGCAGCTTACCGGGACTCACCAATGAGCAGTTCTTC

D: TRBD1
size: NA
V: TRBV11-2
J: TRBJ2-1
CDR3: CASSAYRGLRNEQFF
DNA: TGTGCCAGCAGCGCTTACAGGGGGCTTCGTAATGAGCAGTTCTTC

D: NA
size: NA
V: TRBV15
J: TRBJ2-6
CDR3: CATSRDLAGPGSGANVLTF
DNA: TGTGCCACCAGCAGAGATCTCGCGGGTCCTGGCTCTGGGGCCAACGTCCTGACTTTC